This T cell receptor beta chain emerged from a study of beta chain features in type 1 diabetes. Study-level points and caveats: Insertions at VDJ junctions were less frequent in type 1 diabetes patients. These patients also deleted more nucleotides at the same junctions. Here, the possible influence of HLA type (on TCRB rearrangement) remained unresolved. TCRB CDR3s were moderately but significantly shorter in Type 1 diabetes patients in all four CD4+ subsets. High TCR expression in some cells could lead to their over-representation in cDNA sequencing.

On this clone itself: Its antigen is currently unknown.

Expressed TCRB transcripts were sequenced, since all the RNA that had been isolated was reverse transcribed. Each sample of naive, central memory or regulatory T cells had, on average, approximately 3.5 million reads. Clones were sequenced by immunoSEQ multiplex PCR, and TCRdb holds only the in-frame ones, with some missing. The top ten hold about 0.01% of the sample, which has 300,000 to 450,000 clones, approximately 12% seen once. The TCR was taken from a woman aged 18-30 years with type 1 diabetes. Sequenced input: naive CD4+ T cells from blood.

The CDR3 region has the DNA TGTGCCAGCTCGGACCTAGGTAGCGGCCTCCAGATAGGGCAGTATTTT. Translation: CASSDLGSGLQIGQYF. V usage is TRBV18 and J usage is TRBJ2-3; the D gene is possibly TRBD2 (6 bases). CDR1 and CDR2 (germline): KGHSH, LQKENI. This CDR3 contains 16 residues. V lost 6 bases, J lost 11 bases, and 27 bases lay in between.